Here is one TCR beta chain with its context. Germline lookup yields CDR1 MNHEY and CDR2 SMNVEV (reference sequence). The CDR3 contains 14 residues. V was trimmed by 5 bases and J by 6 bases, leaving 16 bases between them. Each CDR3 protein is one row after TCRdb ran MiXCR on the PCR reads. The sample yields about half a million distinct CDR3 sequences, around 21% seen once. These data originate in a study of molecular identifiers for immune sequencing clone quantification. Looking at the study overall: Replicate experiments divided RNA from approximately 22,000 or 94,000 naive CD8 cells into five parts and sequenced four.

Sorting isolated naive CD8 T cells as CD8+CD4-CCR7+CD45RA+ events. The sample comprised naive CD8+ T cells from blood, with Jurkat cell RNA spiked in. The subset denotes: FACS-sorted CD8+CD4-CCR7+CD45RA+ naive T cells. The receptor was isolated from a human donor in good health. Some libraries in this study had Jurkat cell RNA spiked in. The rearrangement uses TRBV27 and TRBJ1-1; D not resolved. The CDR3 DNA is TGTGCCAGCAGTCCCTTCTCGGGAAACGCTGAAGCTTTCTTT. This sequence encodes CASSPFSGNAEAFF.